A single sample gave rise to the 20 T cell receptor beta chains below, sequenced in a study of T-cell reconstitution after alpha-beta-depleted transplantation in children. The library targeted TCRbeta and was prepared with unique molecular identifiers. TCRdb redid the calling of the PCR reads with MiXCR, one entry per CDR3 protein. The profile shows about 470,000 distinct CDR3 sequences, 43% of them singletons. The source material was PBMCs, sampled before TCRalphabeta/CD19-depleted stem cell transplant. The receptors originated from a girl under 10 years old with aplastic anemia, due to receive a stem cell transplant.

This clonotype was recorded many times. V gene TRBV20-1 combines with J gene TRBJ2-1; D remains unclear. CDR1 and CDR2 (germline): DFQATT, SNEGSKA (reference sequence). V gave up 0 bases and J gave up 1 base, with 10 bases separating them. The CDR3 is 15 residues long. For the CDR3, the DNA is TGCAGTGCTAGAGATGGTATTTCTTCCTACAATGAGCAGTTCTTC. It encodes CSARDGISSYNEQFF.

The DNA for the CDR3 is TGTGCCAGCAGTTTCACCCGACAGGGAGGTCAGCCCCAGCATTTT. Its protein is CASSFTRQGGQPQHF. The rearrangement links TRBV12-3 or TRBV12-4 to TRBJ1-5; 7 positions agree with TRBD1. V was pared by 3 bases and J by 6 bases, with 8 bases of the junction left unmatched. The CDR3 sequence is 15 residues long.

This rearrangement joins TRBV14 to TRBJ2-1; D remains unclear. CDR1 is SGHDN and CDR2 is FVKESK in the germline V gene. Trimming cost V 1 base and J 11 bases, with 15 bases left between them. This CDR3 has 14 residues. CDR3 amino acids: CASSQVISASKQFF. Here the CDR3 DNA reads TGTGCCAGCAGCCAAGTAATCAGCGCCAGTAAGCAGTTCTTC.

This clonotype was seen a handful of times. The chain carries TRBV29-1 and TRBJ2-1; the D call may be TRBD1 or TRBD2 (6 bases each). This CDR3 is 13 amino acids long. Germline V gene lookup returns CDR1 SQVTM and CDR2 ANQGSEA. The V end lost 3 bases, the J end lost 7 bases, and 13 bases lay between the germline ends. In DNA, the CDR3 is TGCAGCGTTGATCTGGGGGGCCTGAATGAGCAGTTCTTC. This sequence encodes CSVDLGGLNEQFF.

The sample holds many counts of this clonotype. V usage is TRBV7-2 and J usage is TRBJ2-3, with 9 bases aligning to TRBD1. J lost 4 bases, V lost 8 bases, and 10 bases had no gene match. CDR3 length equals 15 residues. The germline CDR1 and CDR2 sequences are SGHTA and FQGNSA. CDR3 region: CASGGPTGGADTQYF. In nucleotides, the CDR3 is TGTGCCAGCGGGGGGCCTACAGGGGGCGCAGATACGCAGTATTTT.

This chain connects TRBV3-1 to TRBJ2-5, with TRBD2 matching 13 bases. The junction had 11 bases not matched to a gene; V was cut back by 0 bases and J by 4 bases. Germline V gene lookup returns CDR1 LGHDT and CDR2 YNNKEL (reference sequence). The CDR3 length is 19 residues. DNA of the CDR3: TGTGCCAGCAGCCAAGAGGTACTAGCGGGAGGGGCCGCGGGAGAGACCCAGTACTTC. This gives the protein CASSQEVLAGGAAGETQYF.

Here the CDR3 reads CASSLALAGASSYNEQFF. The CDR3 coding sequence is TGTGCCAGCAGCTTAGCCCTAGCGGGGGCCAGCTCCTACAATGAGCAGTTCTTC. The V call is TRBV7-6, the J call TRBJ2-1; TRBD2 matches 10 bases. This CDR3 comprises 18 residues. V shed 0 bases, J shed 0 bases, and the junction held 5 bases outside the gene matches. Germline-derived CDR1 and CDR2 are SGHVS and FNYEAQ.

The V and J genes are TRBV6-1 and TRBJ2-7; D remains unclear. The V and J ends lost 8 bases and 1 base respectively, with 12 bases between them. Germline values: CDR1 MNHNS, CDR2 SASEGT. This CDR3 comprises 13 residues. In DNA, the CDR3 is TGTGCCAGCGCCGGAGAAGTTTCCTACGAGCAGTACTTC. This sequence encodes CASAGEVSYEQYF.

This clonotype was counted only a few times. CDR3 in amino acids: CASCPSGRGGINEQFF. CDR3 sequence (DNA): TGTGCCAGCTGCCCTAGCGGGAGGGGCGGAATCAATGAGCAGTTCTTC. The chain combines TRBV6-1 with TRBJ2-1, with TRBD2 matching over 12 bases. CDR1 MNHNS and CDR2 SASEGT come from the germline V gene. CDR3 length equals 16 residues. The ends lost 8 bases at V and 6 bases at J; junction bases unmatched: 11.

This clonotype appeared a single time. The chain has TRBV5-5 and TRBJ2-7, with D unclear. The CDR3 runs to 15 residues. The germline gives CDR1 SGHKS, CDR2 YYEKEE (reference sequence). V lost 4 bases and J 0 bases, leaving 14 bases between the germline ends. The CDR3 nucleotides are TGTGCCAGCAGCCCAGCTCCGGTAGGCTCCTACGAGCAGTACTTC. Encoded protein: CASSPAPVGSYEQYF. Complete variable domain (other parts from reference TRBV5-5 and TRBJ2-7): DAGVTQSPTHLIKTRGQQVTLRCSPISGHKSVSWYQQVLGQGPQFIFQYYEKEERGRGNFPDRFSARQFPNYSSELNVNALLLGDSALYLCASSPAPVGSYEQYFGPGTRLTVT.

This clonotype has a count of ten or more. This chain uses TRBV20-1 with TRBJ1-2; TRBD1 aligns across 7 bases. Per the germline V gene, CDR1 is DFQATT and CDR2 is SNEGSKA (reference sequence). This CDR3 comprises 14 residues. Trimming took 5 bases from V and 1 from J; bases not matched to a gene: 7. DNA for the CDR3: TGCAGTGCTTTCGGACAGGAGAGTAACTATGGCTACACCTTC. This codes for CSAFGQESNYGYTF.

The rearrangement links TRBV28 to TRBJ2-4; 9 bases agree with TRBD1. CDR1 is MDHEN, CDR2 SYDVKM, per germline. This CDR3 contains 15 residues. V shed 6 bases and J 5 bases; nucleotides not matched to a gene: 8. The CDR3, as DNA: TGTGCCAGCAGCCCAGGGACAGGGAGAGAAAACATTCAGTACTTC. Protein: CASSPGTGRENIQYF.

This rearrangement joins TRBV19 to TRBJ2-3, with 7 nucleotides matching TRBD2. In germline, CDR1 is LNHDA, CDR2 SQIVND (reference sequence). With 3 bases clipped from V and 0 bases from J, the junction kept 18 bases outside the gene matches. CDR3 length: 20 amino acids. CDR3 loop: CASSMRLAETLVSSTDTQYF. The CDR3 region has the DNA TGTGCCAGTAGTATGCGTCTAGCGGAAACTCTCGTCTCTAGCACAGATACGCAGTATTTT.

The chain joins TRBV15 to TRBJ2-2, with D hard to call. V lost 0 bases, J lost 6 bases, and 17 bases lay in between. In germline, CDR1 is LNHNV, CDR2 YYDKDF (reference sequence). The CDR3 contains 17 residues. The CDR3 DNA sequence: TGTGCCACCAGCAGAGATAGTGTGGCTAGACTCTCCGGGGAGCTGTTTTTT. Amino acid sequence: CATSRDSVARLSGELFF.

This clonotype was counted a few times. This chain links TRBV6-2 or TRBV6-3 with TRBJ2-3, with TRBD1 as a possible D gene (5 bases). The V and J ends lost 0 bases and 5 bases respectively, with 12 bases between them. The V gene's germline CDR1 is MNHEY and CDR2 SVGEGT. The CDR3 is 15 residues long. The CDR3 nucleotides read TGTGCCAGCAGTTACTCACAGGTCGTGGGAGATACGCAGTATTTT. This gives the protein CASSYSQVVGDTQYF.

This clonotype has a single count. The J gene is TRBJ1-4, the V gene TRBV7-2, with D uncertain. The V end was cut by 4 bases, the J end by 3 bases, with 12 bases between. This CDR3 has 15 amino acids. The germline CDR1 and CDR2 sequences are SGHTA and FQGNSA. The CDR3 DNA follows: TGTGCCAGCAGCTCTGGAAGGGTGGCTAATGAAAAACTGTTTTTT. Protein: CASSSGRVANEKLFF. The variable domain in full, with the rest retrieved from reference TRBV7-2 and TRBJ1-4, is GAGVSQSPSNKVTEKGKDVELRCDPISGHTALYWYRQSLGQGLEFLIYFQGNSAPDKSGLPSDRFSAERTGGSVSTLTIQRTQQEDSAVYLCASSSGRVANEKLFFGSGTQLSVL.

This clonotype appeared a single time. This rearrangement joins TRBV5-1 to TRBJ2-4, with D uncertain. The CDR3 length is 16 residues. Germline lookup yields CDR1 SGHRS and CDR2 YFSETQ. Trimming took 0 bases from V and 0 from J, leaving 10 bases between them. DNA for the CDR3: TGCGCCAGCAGCTTGGATCTGGGTCGAGCCAAAAACATTCAGTACTTC. Translation: CASSLDLGRAKNIQYF. The variable domain in full, with the rest retrieved from reference TRBV5-1 and TRBJ2-4, is KAGVTQTPRYLIKTRGQQVTLSCSPISGHRSVSWYQQTPGQGLQFLFEYFSETQRNKGNFPGRFSGRQFSNSRSEMNVSTLELGDSALYLCASSLDLGRAKNIQYFGAGTRLSVL.

V and J are TRBV20-1 and TRBJ1-4; D gene uncertain. The CDR3 is 14 residues long. Trimming took off 0 bases at V and 4 bases at J, with 9 bases between the two ends. Germline assignment: CDR1 DFQATT and CDR2 SNEGSKA (reference sequence). CDR3 sequence reads: CSARDPGINEKLFF. The CDR3 nucleotides are TGCAGTGCTAGAGACCCGGGAATTAATGAAAAACTGTTTTTT.

This clonotype was picked up one time. The chain uses TRBV29-1 and TRBJ2-1; D is perhaps TRBD2 (6 bases). The germline CDR1 and CDR2 sequences are SQVTM and ANQGSEA. CDR3 length: 11 residues. V lost 5 bases, J lost 12 bases, and 14 bases lay in between. CDR3 amino acids: CSVPTGTGQFF. For the CDR3, the DNA is TGCAGCGTTCCGACCGGGACTGGGCAGTTCTTC.

Ten or more counts support this clonotype. This chain's CDR3 is CSARAPRGDSKTKNIQYF. CDR3 nucleotides: TGCAGTGCTAGAGCCCCACGCGGGGACTCAAAGACCAAAAACATTCAGTACTTC. This rearrangement joins TRBV20-1 to TRBJ2-4; tentatively, D is TRBD2 (6 bases). V was trimmed by 1 base and J by 2 bases, leaving 21 bases between them. The CDR3 is 18 residues long. CDR1 is DFQATT and CDR2 is SNEGSKA in the germline V gene (reference sequence).